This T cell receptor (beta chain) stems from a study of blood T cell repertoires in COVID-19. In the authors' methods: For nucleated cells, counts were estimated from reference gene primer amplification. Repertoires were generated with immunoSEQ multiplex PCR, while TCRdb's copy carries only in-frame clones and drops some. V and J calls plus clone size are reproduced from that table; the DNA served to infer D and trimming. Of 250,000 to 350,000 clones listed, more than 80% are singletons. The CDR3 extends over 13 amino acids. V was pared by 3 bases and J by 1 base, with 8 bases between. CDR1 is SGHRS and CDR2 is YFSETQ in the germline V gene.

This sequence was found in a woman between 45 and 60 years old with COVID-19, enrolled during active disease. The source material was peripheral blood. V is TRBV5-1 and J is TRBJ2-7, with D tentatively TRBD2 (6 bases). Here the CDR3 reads CASSSSVSYEQYF. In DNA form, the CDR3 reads TGCGCCAGCAGCTCTAGCGTTTCCTACGAGCAGTACTTC.